This TCR beta chain was identified in a study of shared clonotypes between healthy human individuals. Study context: Each donor's CD4 naive and CD4 memory cells filled three plates apiece, CD8 naive two, and CD8 memory one. Study results and caveats: Generally, naive subsets (rather than memory subsets) showed larger estimated richness. Some clonotypes were shared by all four sorted-subset donors, while others were not shared. The non-shared ones had lower generation probabilities than the shared ones.

The V end was cut by 8 bases, the J end by 1 base, with 11 bases between. This CDR3 comprises 13 residues. Germline V gives CDR1 MDHEN, CDR2 SYDVKM. Sorted-subset replicate PCRs used about 180 ng DNA, about 30,000 T cell genomes. The assay was immunoSEQ multiplex PCR, and TCRdb's table has in-frame clones only and misses some. The sample records roughly 680,000 clones, 55% to 80% being singletons. A note on this clone: The antigen remains unidentified.

The V gene is TRBV28, the J gene TRBJ1-1, with D unresolved. The sample taken for sequencing was memory CD4+ T cells sorted from blood. Subset: CD45RA-negative fraction. The sequence was collected from a woman in her 30s in good health. The CDR3 sequence: CASRSGWNTEAFF. In nucleotides, the CDR3 is TGTGCCAGCCGGTCGGGGTGGAACACTGAAGCTTTCTTT.